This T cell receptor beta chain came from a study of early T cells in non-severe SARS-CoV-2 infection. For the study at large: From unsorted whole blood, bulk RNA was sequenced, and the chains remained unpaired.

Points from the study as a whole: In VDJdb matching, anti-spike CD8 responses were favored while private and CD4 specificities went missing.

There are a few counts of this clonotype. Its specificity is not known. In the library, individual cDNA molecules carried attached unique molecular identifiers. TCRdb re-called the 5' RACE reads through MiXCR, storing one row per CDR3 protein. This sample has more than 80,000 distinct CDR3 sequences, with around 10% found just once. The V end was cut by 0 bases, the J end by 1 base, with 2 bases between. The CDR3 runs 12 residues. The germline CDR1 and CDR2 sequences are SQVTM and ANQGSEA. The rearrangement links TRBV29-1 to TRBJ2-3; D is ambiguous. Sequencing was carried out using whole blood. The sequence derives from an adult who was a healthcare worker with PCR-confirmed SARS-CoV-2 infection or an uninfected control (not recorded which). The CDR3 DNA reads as TGCAGCGTTGAAGAGGGCACAGATACGCAGTATTTT. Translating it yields CSVEEGTDTQYF.